The 31 T cell receptor beta chains reported below all come from one sample, sequenced in a study of T cell repertoires in cytomegalovirus infection. MiXCR, applied by TCRdb to the reads, yields one record per CDR3 protein. The data contain approximately 1,000,000 distinct CDR3 sequences, around 29% of them singletons. No antigen is known for these receptors. The material sequenced was cultured CD8+ T cells from PBMCs, taken from culture after CMV antigen stimulation. The origin of the receptors is a human donor in good health (CMV status not recorded). Some clones in this sample may be carry-over from other donors' samples.

V and J are TRBV7-6 and TRBJ2-3; D gene uncertain. The CDR3 extends over 14 amino acids. Trimming left V 2 bases short and J 2 bases short, with 8 bases between. The germline V gene encodes CDR1 SGHVS and CDR2 FNYEAQ. This CDR3 is CASSLNGDTDTQYF. CDR3 DNA sequence: TGTGCCAGCAGCTTAAATGGAGACACAGATACGCAGTATTTT.

This clonotype was observed a handful of times. V gene TRBV15 combines with J gene TRBJ1-1; 7 positions agree with TRBD1. This CDR3 is built from 15 residues. The ends lost 5 bases at V and 1 base at J; junction bases unmatched: 7. Germline V gene sequence: CDR1 LNHNV, CDR2 YYDKDF (reference sequence). The CDR3 reads CATSGAGGENTEAFF. The CDR3 DNA follows: TGTGCCACCAGCGGGGCAGGGGGGGAGAACACTGAAGCTTTCTTT.

The chain is built from TRBV18 and TRBJ2-6; weak D call: TRBD2 (6 bases). The germline V and J ends were trimmed by 8 bases and 4 bases, with 21 bases remaining between them. The CDR3 has 17 residues. Germline values: CDR1 KGHSH, CDR2 LQKENI. CDR3 loop: CASPTRGGSSGANVLTF. The CDR3 bases are TGTGCCAGCCCTACTAGAGGAGGGAGCTCCGGGGCCAACGTCCTGACTTTC.

The V call is TRBV5-4, the J call TRBJ2-1, with 11 positions matching TRBD2. The V gene end was trimmed by 0 bases and the J gene end by 7 bases; junction bases not matched to a gene: 3. Germline CDR1 and CDR2: SGHNT and YYREEE (reference sequence). The CDR3 sequence is 15 residues long. Here the CDR3 DNA reads TGTGCCAGCAGCTTGGTAGCGGGGGGGCAAAATGAGCAGTTCTTC. Protein sequence: CASSLVAGGQNEQFF.

The genes are TRBV6-6 and TRBJ2-1, with 7 bases that match TRBD2. CDR1 and CDR2 (germline): MNHNY, SVGAGI (reference sequence). This CDR3 region has 16 residues. The trim removed 0 bases at V and 6 bases at J, leaving 8 bases unmatched. This CDR3 is CASSYSSSGETNEQFF. The CDR3 nucleotides are TGTGCCAGCAGTTACTCGTCCAGCGGGGAGACCAATGAGCAGTTCTTC.

The chain combines TRBV7-9 with TRBJ2-4, with 8 nucleotides matching TRBD1. The germline V gene has CDR1 SEHNR and CDR2 FQNEAQ (reference sequence). The V gene end was trimmed by 5 bases and the J gene end by 4 bases; junction bases not matched to a gene: 10. The CDR3 sequence is 16 residues long. This CDR3 reads CASSHGQGKAKNIQYF. CDR3 DNA sequence: TGTGCCAGCAGCCACGGACAGGGAAAGGCAAAAAACATTCAGTACTTC.

This chain connects TRBV5-4 to TRBJ2-3, with no clear D. The ends were cut back, 0 bases at V and 2 bases at J, with 13 bases in the middle. The CDR3 totals 16 residues. Germline V lookup: CDR1 SGHNT, CDR2 YYREEE (reference sequence). This CDR3 reads CASSLVGLKDTDTQYF. Written as DNA, the CDR3 is TGTGCCAGCAGCTTGGTAGGGCTGAAAGACACAGATACGCAGTATTTT.

There are a few counts of this clonotype. The J gene is TRBJ1-1, the V gene TRBV12-3 or TRBV12-4; possibly TRBD1 for D (5 bases). The CDR3 has 14 residues. Trimming removed 1 base from V and 5 bases from J, with 11 bases in between. CDR3: CASSLGWGSTEAFF. Here the CDR3 DNA reads TGTGCCAGCAGTTTAGGCTGGGGGAGTACTGAAGCTTTCTTT.

This clonotype came up a few times. V usage is TRBV12-3 or TRBV12-4 and J usage is TRBJ2-7; tentatively, D is TRBD1 (5 bases). V lost 6 bases, J lost 3 bases, and 15 bases lay in between. The CDR3 runs 14 residues. The CDR3 nucleotides read TGTGCCAGCAGCCCCGGTGGGGCCGGCTACGAGCAGTACGTC. Its translation is CASSPGGAGYEQYV.

The V gene is TRBV28, the J gene TRBJ2-6, with 8 bases lining up with TRBD1. Trimming cost V 3 bases and J 0 bases; bases outside gene matches: 10. Germline loops: CDR1 MDHEN, CDR2 SYDVKM. This CDR3 is built from 19 residues. The CDR3 here is CASSLDRDGDFSGANVLTF. In DNA form, the CDR3 reads TGTGCCAGCAGTTTGGACAGGGACGGAGACTTCTCTGGGGCCAACGTCCTGACTTTC.

The V call is TRBV9, the J call TRBJ2-1, with D perhaps matching TRBD1 or TRBD2 (5 bases each). The germline V and J ends were trimmed by 0 bases and 7 bases, with 11 bases remaining between them. The length of the CDR3 is 14 residues. Germline V CDR1 and CDR2: SGDLS, YYNGEE. The CDR3 loop is CASSVEEGLNEQFF. For the CDR3, the DNA is TGTGCCAGCAGCGTAGAAGAGGGGCTAAATGAGCAGTTCTTC. The entire variable domain, with the rest obtained from reference TRBV9 and TRBJ2-1, is as follows: DSGVTQTPKHLITATGQRVTLRCSPRSGDLSVYWYQQSLDQGLQFLIQYYNGEERAKGNILERFSAQQFPDLHSELNLSSLELGDSALYFCASSVEEGLNEQFFGPGTRLTVL.

This clonotype appeared a few times. This chain joins TRBV7-9 and TRBJ2-1; D ambiguous. CDR1 and CDR2 (germline): SEHNR, FQNEAQ (reference sequence). Trimming stripped 3 bases from V and 6 bases from J, with 9 bases between. The CDR3 consists of 13 residues. This CDR3 is CASSFSESNEQFF. DNA for the CDR3: TGTGCCAGCAGCTTCTCGGAGAGCAATGAGCAGTTCTTC.

The chain carries TRBV12-3 or TRBV12-4 and TRBJ2-1; 7 bases fit TRBD2. The CDR3 is 14 residues long. The V and J ends lost 7 bases and 8 bases, in that order; junction bases with no gene match: 11. The CDR3 DNA reads as TGTGCCAGCAACCAGGTCGCGGGGAGGGATGAGCAGTTCTTC. It encodes CASNQVAGRDEQFF.

The chain combines TRBV15 with TRBJ2-7; a possible D gene is TRBD1 (6 bases). Germline V lookup: CDR1 LNHNV, CDR2 YYDKDF (reference sequence). V lost 3 bases and J 6 bases, leaving 12 bases between the germline ends. CDR3 length equals 13 residues. Here the CDR3 reads CATSRVGQPEQYV. The CDR3 bases are TGTGCCACCAGCAGGGTTGGACAGCCCGAGCAGTACGTC.

The rearrangement uses TRBV5-6 and TRBJ2-3; maybe TRBD1 (6 bases). CDR1 and CDR2 from the germline V gene are SGHDT and YYEEEE. The CDR3 spans 15 residues. Trimming cost V 4 bases and J 0 bases, with 12 bases left between them. In DNA form, the CDR3 reads TGTGCCAGCAGCAGCCGGGACACAAGCACAGATACGCAGTATTTT. It encodes CASSSRDTSTDTQYF.

This clonotype was observed a handful of times. This chain joins TRBV28 and TRBJ1-4, with D unresolved. The germline V gene encodes CDR1 MDHEN and CDR2 SYDVKM. Trimming left V 1 base short and J 3 bases short, with 15 bases between. The CDR3 is 17 residues long. The CDR3 bases are TGTGCCAGCAGTTTATCAGGCCGCAGGCGCTCTAATGAAAAACTGTTTTTT. Protein sequence: CASSLSGRRRSNEKLFF.

V usage is TRBV28 and J usage is TRBJ2-7, with D perhaps TRBD2 (7 bases). In germline, CDR1 is MDHEN, CDR2 SYDVKM. The germline V and J ends were trimmed by 6 bases and 2 bases, with 17 bases remaining between them. The CDR3 covers 15 residues. The CDR3 sequence: CASSEGGDIPYEQYV. In nucleotides, the CDR3 is TGTGCCAGCAGCGAGGGAGGGGACATTCCCTACGAGCAGTACGTC.

This clonotype came up a few times. This chain uses TRBV7-9 with TRBJ2-7, with D uncertain. The CDR3 sequence is 12 residues long. V dropped 1 base and J dropped 5 bases, with 6 bases sitting between them. Germline CDR1 SEHNR, CDR2 FQNEAQ (reference sequence). The CDR3 sequence is CASSLEWDEQYF. The CDR3 coding sequence is TGTGCCAGCAGCTTAGAATGGGACGAGCAGTACTTC.

V gene TRBV6-8 combines with J gene TRBJ2-3; perhaps TRBD2 as D (6 bases). The V gene's germline CDR1 is MNHGY and CDR2 SAAAGT. V was shortened by 0 bases and J by 1 base, with 8 bases between the two germline ends. The CDR3 is made up of 15 amino acids. The CDR3 loop reads CASSYSERGTDTQYF. CDR3 nucleotides: TGTGCCAGCAGTTACTCAGAGCGGGGCACAGATACGCAGTATTTT.

The gene calls are TRBV12-3 or TRBV12-4 and TRBJ2-7; D is ambiguous. There are 15 residues in the CDR3. Deletions cut 4 bases from V and 2 bases from J, with 15 bases between. Here the CDR3 reads CASSSGNSHPYEQYF. CDR3 nucleotide sequence: TGTGCCAGCAGTTCTGGCAACTCCCACCCCTACGAGCAGTACTTC.

This clonotype was observed a handful of times. The rearrangement links TRBV12-3 or TRBV12-4 to TRBJ1-1; a possible D gene is TRBD1 (6 bases). There are 13 residues in the CDR3. V was clipped by 6 bases and J by 7 bases, with 15 bases between them. DNA of the CDR3: TGTGCCAGCAGCCCGGGACACGCGAGTGAAGCTTTCTTT. The encoded protein is CASSPGHASEAFF.

The table lists this clonotype with a count of one. The chain carries TRBV12-3 or TRBV12-4 and TRBJ2-1, with a possible D match to TRBD1 (6 bases). With 6 bases removed from V and 9 bases from J, the gap between germline ends came to 21 bases. The CDR3 loop spans 15 amino acids. The CDR3 sequence: CASRFDQQGWGEQFF. DNA for the CDR3: TGTGCCAGCAGGTTTGACCAACAGGGTTGGGGTGAGCAGTTCTTC.

This clonotype was counted many times. The gene calls are TRBV7-9 and TRBJ2-2, with D possibly matching TRBD1 (5 bases). CDR3 length equals 17 residues. V was trimmed by 0 bases and J by 0 bases, leaving 11 bases between them. From germline, CDR1 is SEHNR and CDR2 FQNEAQ (reference sequence). The chain's CDR3 is CASSLAAGYANTGELFF. Here the CDR3 DNA reads TGTGCCAGCAGCTTAGCTGCAGGGTATGCGAACACCGGGGAGCTGTTTTTT.

The chain uses TRBV7-8 and TRBJ2-7; D not certain. There are 13 residues in the CDR3. Trimming shortened V by 0 bases and J by 3 bases, and 6 bases separated the two germline ends. CDR1 and CDR2 (germline): SGHVS, FQNEAQ. The CDR3 DNA follows: TGTGCCAGCAGCTTAGCGCGCTTCTACGAGCAGTACTTC. It specifies CASSLARFYEQYF.

This rearrangement joins TRBV18 to TRBJ1-4; weak D call: TRBD1 (6 bases). In germline, CDR1 is KGHSH, CDR2 LQKENI. The CDR3 loop spans 14 amino acids. V gave up 2 bases and J gave up 7 bases, with 11 bases separating them. CDR3 sequence (DNA): TGTGCCAGCTCACCAGGTCCCAGGGGTGAAAAACTGTTTTTT. It codes for CASSPGPRGEKLFF. Full variable domain (outside the CDR3, taken from reference TRBV18 and TRBJ1-4): NAGVMQNPRHLVRRRGQEARLRCSPMKGHSHVYWYRQLPEEGLKFMVYLQKENIIDESGMPKERFSAEFPKEGPSILRIQQVVRGDSAAYFCASSPGPRGEKLFFGSGTQLSVL.

This clonotype was seen at least ten times. The rearrangement links TRBV4-2 to TRBJ1-5; perhaps TRBD1 as D (5 bases). V gave up 1 base and J gave up 4 bases, with 8 bases separating them. Germline values: CDR1 LGHNA, CDR2 YNFKEQ. The CDR3 extends over 14 amino acids. The CDR3 spells CASSQGPGNQPQHF. The CDR3 DNA is TGTGCCAGCAGCCAAGGACCAGGGAATCAGCCCCAGCATTTT.

Concerning this clonotype itself: Germline and junction disagree at one end, which may indicate a read error. V and J are TRBV7-9 and TRBJ1-2, with 7 bases matching TRBD1. Looked up from germline, CDR1 is SEHNR and CDR2 is FQNEAQ (reference sequence). The CDR3 is made up of 13 amino acids. In nucleotides, the CDR3 is TGTGCCAGCAGCGGGGACAGATCCTATGACTACACCTTC. It specifies CASSGDRSYDYTF.

The chain joins TRBV27 to TRBJ2-4; TRBD1 aligns across 7 bases. The germline V gene has CDR1 MNHEY and CDR2 SMNVEV (reference sequence). CDR3 length: 15 residues. The junction had 5 bases not matched to a gene; V was cut back by 6 bases and J by 0 bases. The CDR3 is CASSPGGIAKNIQYF. CDR3 nucleotides: TGTGCCAGCAGCCCAGGGGGAATAGCCAAAAACATTCAGTACTTC.

The sample holds many counts of this clonotype. The chain links TRBV11-1 to TRBJ2-6, with 12 bases aligning to TRBD1. Losses at the gene ends were 4 bases for V and 4 bases for J; bases not matched to a gene: 5. CDR3 length equals 17 residues. Germline CDR1 reads SGHAT; CDR2 reads FQDESV (reference sequence). For the CDR3, the DNA is TGTGCCAGCAGCTCCGGGACAGGGGGCCCCGGGGCCAACGTCCTGACTTTC. This sequence encodes CASSSGTGGPGANVLTF.

This clonotype was observed a few times. The chain couples TRBV7-9 to TRBJ2-3; D gene ambiguous. The CDR3 consists of 15 residues. Trimming took off 3 bases at V and 1 base at J, with 11 bases between the two ends. The germline V gene has CDR1 SEHNR and CDR2 FQNEAQ (reference sequence). The DNA of the CDR3 is TGTGCCAGCAGCTTCCCCCCTATGGGCACAGATACGCAGTATTTT. It encodes CASSFPPMGTDTQYF.

This rearrangement joins TRBV6-5 to TRBJ2-1; D not resolved. Germline V gives CDR1 MNHEY, CDR2 SVGAGI. The CDR3 length is 13 residues. V was trimmed by 2 bases and J by 10 bases, leaving 12 bases between them. CDR3 residues: CASSYGPGVEQFF. The CDR3 DNA is TGTGCCAGCAGTTACGGTCCAGGCGTCGAGCAGTTCTTC.